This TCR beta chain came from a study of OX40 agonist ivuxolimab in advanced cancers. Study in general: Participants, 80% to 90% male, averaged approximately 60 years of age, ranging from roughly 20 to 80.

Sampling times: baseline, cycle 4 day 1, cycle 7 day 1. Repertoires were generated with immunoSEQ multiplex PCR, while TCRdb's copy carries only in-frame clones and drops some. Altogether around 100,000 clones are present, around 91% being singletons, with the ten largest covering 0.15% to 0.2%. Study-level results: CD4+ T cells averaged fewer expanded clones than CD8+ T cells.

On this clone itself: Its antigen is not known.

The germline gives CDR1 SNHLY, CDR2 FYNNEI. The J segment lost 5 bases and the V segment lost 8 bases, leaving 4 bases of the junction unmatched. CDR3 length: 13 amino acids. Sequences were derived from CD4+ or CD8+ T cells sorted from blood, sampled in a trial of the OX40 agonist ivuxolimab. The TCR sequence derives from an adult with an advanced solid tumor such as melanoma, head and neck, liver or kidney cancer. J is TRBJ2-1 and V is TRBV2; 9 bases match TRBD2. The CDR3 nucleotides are TGTGCCAGCCAAGGCGGGAGGGACAATGAGCAGTTCTTC. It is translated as CASQGGRDNEQFF.